One and the same sample provided the 17 T cell receptor beta chains below, sequenced in a study of metastatic and nonmetastatic thyroid tumors. TCRdb ran MiXCR on the PCR reads. The sample records around 7,500 clones, 30% to 45% being singletons. Nobody among the patients had been given any treatment before thyroid surgery. Material: tumor tissue. These receptors were collected from a female donor with papillary thyroid cancer or a benign thyroid nodule (not recorded which). Some clones in this sample may be carry-over from other donors' samples.

This clone has a handful of counts. The V and J genes are TRBV28 and TRBJ2-1; 7 nucleotides line up with TRBD1. From germline, CDR1 is MDHEN and CDR2 SYDVKM. The CDR3 is 15 residues long. V dropped 3 bases and J dropped 15; count of bases not matched to a gene: 17. The CDR3 region is CASSLGVGTAWARFF. The CDR3 DNA reads TGTGCCAGCAGTTTGGGGGTGGGGACAGCGTGGGCTCGGTTCTTC.

CDR3: CASSLLLIGGNTEAFF. CDR3 sequence (DNA): TGTGCCAGCAGCCTGCTCCTAATTGGGGGAAACACTGAAGCTTTCTTT. The chain joins TRBV5-4 to TRBJ1-1; D perhaps matches TRBD1 (5 bases). The CDR3 has 16 residues. CDR1 and CDR2 from the germline V gene are SGHNT and YYREEE (reference sequence). Trimming took 4 bases from V and 2 from J, leaving 18 bases between them.

The table lists this clone with a few counts. The chain joins TRBV12-3 or TRBV12-4 to TRBJ2-7, with a tentative D call TRBD1 (7 bases). V gave up 1 base and J gave up 9 bases, with 10 bases separating them. The CDR3 length is 12 residues. CDR3 coding DNA: TGTGCCAGCAGTTTAGTGCAGGGGGGGCAGTACTTC. This gives the protein CASSLVQGGQYF.

By its share, this clone is medium-sized. The rearrangement joins TRBV20-1 to TRBJ2-3; 10 positions match TRBD2. This CDR3 region has 15 residues. With 5 bases clipped from V and 1 base from J, the junction kept 6 bases outside the gene matches. Germline V gene data show CDR1 as DFQATT and CDR2 as SNEGSKA (reference sequence). The CDR3 protein is CSASSSGSGTDTQYF. The CDR3, as DNA: TGCAGTGCTTCATCTAGCGGGAGCGGCACAGATACGCAGTATTTT.

This clone was counted between two and nine times. The chain combines TRBV2 with TRBJ2-7; D is unresolved. Germline V gene lookup returns CDR1 SNHLY and CDR2 FYNNEI. The CDR3 is 15 residues long. Trimming pared 4 bases from V and 2 bases from J, leaving 15 bases between. The CDR3 is CASSASSSSAYEQYF. CDR3 DNA: TGTGCCAGCAGTGCCTCGAGTAGCTCTGCCTACGAGCAGTACTTC. The whole variable domain, filled in from reference TRBV2 and TRBJ2-7, reads EPEVTQTPSHQVTQMGQEVILRCVPISNHLYFYWYRQILGQKVEFLVSFYNNEISEKSEIFDDQFSVERPDGSNFTLKIRSTKLEDSAMYFCASSASSSSAYEQYFGPGTRLTVT.

Sample share makes this clone medium-sized (0.01 to 0.1%). The chain joins TRBV7-2 to TRBJ2-7, with D unresolved. Germline assignment: CDR1 SGHTA and CDR2 FQGNSA. The CDR3 extends over 15 amino acids. Trimming removed 1 base from V and 5 bases from J, with 15 bases in between. The CDR3 bases are TGTGCCAGCAGCTTAGGGGGAAGGAGCCTGGACGAGCAGTACTTC. Residues: CASSLGGRSLDEQYF.

Relative to its sample, this clone is medium-sized. In DNA form, the CDR3 reads TGTGCCAGCAGTTTCCAACAGAGGAACACTGAAGCTTTCTTT. Protein: CASSFQQRNTEAFF. The rearrangement uses TRBV12-3 or TRBV12-4 and TRBJ1-1; D uncertain. The ends were cut back, 3 bases at V and 1 base at J, with 9 bases in the middle. The CDR3 consists of 14 residues.

J is TRBJ2-7 and V is TRBV19; tentatively, D is TRBD2 (6 bases). V was trimmed by 5 bases and J by 0 bases, leaving 11 bases between them. This CDR3 has 14 amino acids. CDR1 is LNHDA and CDR2 is SQIVND in the germline V gene (reference sequence). CDR3 DNA: TGTGCCAGTAGTCGGGGGACGGACTCCTACGAGCAGTACTTC. Translation gives CASSRGTDSYEQYF.

This clone was counted at least ten times. The genes are TRBV12-3 or TRBV12-4 and TRBJ2-2; 8 bases are shared with TRBD1. CDR3 length equals 15 residues. With V trimmed by 8 bases and J by 0 bases, 5 bases remained unmatched. DNA of the CDR3: TGTGCCAGCGGAAACAGGGGGACGAACACCGGGGAGCTGTTTTTT. Residues: CASGNRGTNTGELFF.

This clone was counted many times. The gene calls are TRBV19 and TRBJ2-7; 11 bases align to TRBD2. CDR3 length equals 14 residues. Losses at the gene ends were 6 bases for V and 2 bases for J; bases not matched to a gene: 3. From germline, CDR1 is LNHDA and CDR2 SQIVND (reference sequence). In nucleotides, the CDR3 is TGTGCCAGTAGGGATAGCGGGAGGGCCTACGAGCAGTACTTC. Its translation: CASRDSGRAYEQYF.

The rearrangement links TRBV6-2 or TRBV6-3 to TRBJ2-5; 8 bases line up with TRBD1. The length of the CDR3 is 16 residues. Trimming took 7 bases from V and 6 from J; bases not matched to a gene: 16. CDR1 MNHEY and CDR2 SVGEGT come from the germline V gene. The CDR3 coding sequence is TGTGCCAGCACCCCTTTCTCTTCAGGGGGCGGCAAGACCCAGTACTTC. This codes for CASTPFSSGGGKTQYF.

This chain links TRBV6-2 or TRBV6-3 with TRBJ2-7, with D maybe TRBD1 (6 bases). This CDR3 is built from 16 residues. Germline V gives CDR1 MNHEY, CDR2 SVGEGT. V was trimmed by 8 bases and J by 3 bases, leaving 23 bases between them. The CDR3 protein is CASLRRQVLLLYEQYF. As DNA, the CDR3 is TGTGCCAGCCTTAGGCGACAGGTGCTTCTTCTCTACGAGCAGTACTTC.

The sample holds one count of this clone. The V call is TRBV11-2, the J call TRBJ1-1; D possibly corresponds to TRBD1 (5 bases). The CDR3 loop spans 13 amino acids. CDR1 SGHAT and CDR2 FQNNGV come from the germline V gene. CDR3 loop: CVNTSGFWSEAFF. The DNA for the CDR3 is TGTGTCAACACATCAGGGTTTTGGTCTGAAGCTTTCTTT. Looking up the rest from reference TRBV11-2 and TRBJ1-1 gives the full variable domain: EAGVAQSPRYKIIEKRQSVAFWCNPISGHATLYWYQQILGQGPKLLIQFQNNGVVDDSQLPKDRFSAERLKGVDSTLKIQPAKLEDSAVYLCVNTSGFWSEAFFGQGTRLTVV.

This clone was counted at least ten times. Compared with germline, one end of the junction differs, possibly owing to a read error. This sequence joins TRBV2 and TRBJ1-5; D uncertain. This CDR3 contains 13 residues. Germline CDR1 reads SNHLY; CDR2 reads FYNNEI. This chain's CDR3 is CVSSETAVQPQHF. DNA of the CDR3: TGTGTCAGCAGTGAAACGGCGGTACAGCCCCAGCATTTT.

There are a few counts of this clone. The rearrangement uses TRBV10-3 and TRBJ2-1, with 9 bases fitting TRBD1. CDR1 is ENHRY and CDR2 is SYGVKD in the germline V gene. The CDR3 length is 14 residues. With 6 bases clipped from V and 3 bases from J, the junction kept 3 bases outside the gene matches. CDR3 bases: TGTGCCATCAGAGGGACAGGGTGCTACAATGAGCAGTTCTTC. It codes for CAIRGTGCYNEQFF.

V and J are TRBV11-2 and TRBJ2-7, with 10 nucleotides matching TRBD2. Per germline, CDR1 SGHAT and CDR2 FQNNGV. The V gene end was trimmed by 3 bases and the J gene end by 3 bases; junction bases not matched to a gene: 5. This CDR3 comprises 15 residues. CDR3 nucleotides: TGTGCCAGCAGCTTCTTTAGCGGGAGGCACTACGAGCAGTACTTC. Amino acids: CASSFFSGRHYEQYF.

The CDR3 DNA follows: TGTGCCAGCAGCTTACGGCGGTGGGGTACGAACACCGGGGAGCTGTTTTTT. It yields the protein CASSLRRWGTNTGELFF. The chain links TRBV11-2 to TRBJ2-2; D uncertain. The germline V gene encodes CDR1 SGHAT and CDR2 FQNNGV. The CDR3 is 17 amino acids. Trimming stripped 2 bases from V and 0 bases from J, with 13 bases between.